The 18 T cell receptor beta chains below all came from one sample that was sequenced in a study of cytomegalovirus exposure and HLA in healthy donors. The PCR was carried out with 60 Vbeta primers and 13 Jbeta primers. Only in-frame clones appear in the TCRdb table, and some are missing; sequencing was by immunoSEQ multiplex PCR. Of roughly 120,000 clones in the sample, around 81% are singletons; the top ten hold 3% to 4%. The sequencing sample was made of PBMCs. The receptors were gathered from a woman aged 25 to 39 in good health and CMV-seronegative.

There are a few counts of this clone. The chain has TRBV7-9 and TRBJ1-1, with 8 positions matching TRBD1. Trimming cost V 5 bases and J 5 bases; bases outside gene matches: 10. The germline gives CDR1 SEHNR, CDR2 FQNEAQ (reference sequence). This CDR3 is 15 amino acids long. Here the CDR3 DNA reads TGTGCCAGCAGCCCGCCTGGACAGGGTCGAACTGAAGCTTTCTTT. The encoded protein is CASSPPGQGRTEAFF.

The chain has TRBV5-4 and TRBJ2-2, with D perhaps TRBD2 (5 bases). The CDR3 contains 13 residues. The germline V and J ends were trimmed by 1 base and 6 bases, with 7 bases remaining between them. Germline CDR1 and CDR2: SGHNT and YYREEE (reference sequence). The CDR3 DNA follows: TGTGCCAGCAGCTTGACGGGATCCGGGGAGCTGTTTTTT. Its translation is CASSLTGSGELFF.

This chain links TRBV21-1 with TRBJ2-1; the table's D call of TRBD2 was not tested on the DNA. TRBV21-1 is described as a pseudogene. The CDR3 loop spans 17 amino acids. CDR3 protein: CARTPFLAGGPGNEQFF. DNA for the CDR3: TGTGCCAGGACTCCCTTCCTAGCGGGAGGGCCCGGCAATGAGCAGTTCTTC.

The chain has TRBV11-2 and TRBJ2-3; 11 nucleotides line up with TRBD2. Trimming took 6 bases from V and 2 from J; bases not matched to a gene: 7. Germline assignment: CDR1 SGHAT and CDR2 FQNNGV. The CDR3 is 16 amino acids. CDR3 protein: CASRRTSGSVTDTQYF. The CDR3 bases are TGTGCCAGCAGAAGGACTAGCGGGTCGGTCACAGATACGCAGTATTTT. Filled out from reference TRBV11-2 and TRBJ2-3, the complete variable domain reads EAGVAQSPRYKIIEKRQSVAFWCNPISGHATLYWYQQILGQGPKLLIQFQNNGVVDDSQLPKDRFSAERLKGVDSTLKIQPAKLEDSAVYLCASRRTSGSVTDTQYFGPGTRLTVL.

This chain links TRBV18 with TRBJ2-1, with TRBD2 matching 13 bases. The CDR3 contains 20 residues. V lost 2 bases, J lost 0 bases, and 10 bases stayed unmatched. Germline V lookup: CDR1 KGHSH, CDR2 LQKENI. The CDR3 loop is CASSPGTGTSGDHSYNEQFF. The CDR3 DNA sequence: TGTGCCAGCTCACCAGGAACCGGGACTAGCGGGGATCACTCCTACAATGAGCAGTTCTTC. Based on the CDR3 plus reference TRBV18 and TRBJ2-1, the full variable domain is NAGVMQNPRHLVRRRGQEARLRCSPMKGHSHVYWYRQLPEEGLKFMVYLQKENIIDESGMPKERFSAEFPKEGPSILRIQQVVRGDSAAYFCASSPGTGTSGDHSYNEQFFGPGTRLTVL.

This clone was seen once. The rearrangement uses TRBV10-3 and TRBJ2-5, with TRBD2 matching over 9 bases. V shed 0 bases, J shed 5 bases, and the junction held 10 bases outside the gene matches. CDR1 is ENHRY and CDR2 is SYGVKD in the germline V gene. The CDR3 is 17 amino acids. The CDR3 region has the DNA TGTGCCATCAGTGAGTCGACAGGCGGGAGGGCCGGGGAGACCCAGTACTTC. Translated: CAISESTGGRAGETQYF.

This clone was seen just once. The chain employs TRBV9 and TRBJ2-1, with TRBD2 identical over 10 bases. The CDR3 loop spans 16 amino acids. CDR1 and CDR2 (germline): SGDLS, YYNGEE. J gave up 9 bases and V 4 bases, and 13 bases lay outside the gene matches. CDR3 protein: CASSPSLAGVWVEQFF. Written as DNA, the CDR3 is TGTGCCAGCAGCCCAAGTCTAGCGGGAGTTTGGGTTGAGCAGTTCTTC.

This chain links TRBV11-2 with TRBJ2-6; the D is unclear. Germline V gives CDR1 SGHAT, CDR2 FQNNGV. CDR3 length: 15 amino acids. Deletions cut 4 bases from V and 1 base from J, with 8 bases between. In DNA form, the CDR3 reads TGTGCCAGCAGCTCCTCCAGGTCTGGGGCCAACGTCCTGACTTTC. Protein product: CASSSSRSGANVLTF.

The chain has TRBV11-3 and TRBJ2-1, with D possibly TRBD1 on 6 matching bases. V lost 2 bases and J lost 8, with 10 bases in between. Germline V CDR1 and CDR2: SGHNT, YENEEA. The CDR3 is 13 amino acids. This CDR3 reads CASSLTGIHEQFF. In DNA, the CDR3 is TGTGCCAGCAGCTTAACAGGGATCCATGAGCAGTTCTTC.

The gene calls are TRBV7-9 and TRBJ2-5; 10 bases are shared with TRBD1. Judging by the DNA end, TRBJ2-7 fits better; the J call may be wrong. Germline V gene lookup returns CDR1 SEHNR and CDR2 FQNEAQ (reference sequence). The length of the CDR3 is 15 residues. The CDR3 DNA reads as TGTGCCAGCAGCTCAGCCGGGACAGGGGACTACGAGCAGTACTTC. As protein: CASSSAGTGDYEQYF.

J is TRBJ2-5 and V is TRBV28; TRBD1 aligns across 10 bases. This CDR3 region has 14 residues. V dropped 8 bases and J dropped 9; count of bases not matched to a gene: 12. Germline CDR1 and CDR2: MDHEN and SYDVKM. The CDR3 DNA reads TGTGCCAGCGGAAAGACAGGGGGCCCTGTCGCCCAGTACTTC. Protein sequence: CASGKTGGPVAQYF.

The J gene is TRBJ2-1, the V gene TRBV6-4; TRBD2 agrees at 9 bases. The germline CDR1 and CDR2 sequences are MRHNA and SNTAGT. Trimming removed 5 bases from V and 4 bases from J; junction bases left unmatched: 9. CDR3 size: 16 residues. CDR3 residues: CASSPGTSRPYNEQFF. The CDR3 DNA is TGTGCCAGCAGTCCCGGGACTAGCCGGCCGTACAATGAGCAGTTCTTC.

The V and J genes are TRBV7-2 and TRBJ1-1; D unresolved. The CDR3 has 14 amino acids. V was clipped by 5 bases and J by 5 bases, with 15 bases between them. Germline V gives CDR1 SGHTA, CDR2 FQGNSA. The CDR3 DNA sequence: TGTGCCAGCAGCCGGACCCTGGGAGGGACTGAAGCTTTCTTT. This sequence encodes CASSRTLGGTEAFF.

The chain uses TRBV25-1 and TRBJ2-1, with 7 bases aligning to TRBD1. V shed 3 bases and J 12 bases; nucleotides not matched to a gene: 8. The CDR3 has 13 residues. CDR1 MGHDK and CDR2 SYGVNS come from the germline V gene. The CDR3, as DNA: TGTGCCAGCAGTGAGTCGCGGGCAGGGGGGCAGTTCTTC. It translates to CASSESRAGGQFF.

The rearrangement uses TRBV29-1 and TRBJ2-7; 10 nucleotides align to TRBD1. Looked up from germline, CDR1 is SQVTM and CDR2 is ANQGSEA. V was pared by 2 bases and J by 1 base, with 5 bases of the junction left unmatched. The CDR3 consists of 15 residues. Here the CDR3 DNA reads TGCAGCGTTGAAAGGTCGGACAGGGGGTCCTACGAGCAGTACTTC. Translated: CSVERSDRGSYEQYF.

The sample holds one count of this clone. This chain connects TRBV27 to TRBJ2-7, with D uncertain. Germline-derived CDR1 and CDR2 are MNHEY and SMNVEV (reference sequence). The CDR3 sequence is 11 residues long. Deletions cut 3 bases from V and 3 bases from J, with 3 bases between. The CDR3 is CASSFHYEQYF. In DNA form, the CDR3 reads TGTGCCAGCAGTTTCCACTACGAGCAGTACTTC.

The V gene is TRBV29-1, the J gene TRBJ1-4, with TRBD1 identical over 9 bases. The CDR3 sequence is 13 residues long. V shed 6 bases, J shed 7 bases, and the junction held 6 bases outside the gene matches. The germline V gene encodes CDR1 SQVTM and CDR2 ANQGSEA. Written as DNA, the CDR3 is TGCAGCGTAACAGGGGGCGCTTCTGAAAAACTGTTTTTT. This gives the protein CSVTGGASEKLFF.

V and J are TRBV11-2 and TRBJ2-1; 8 nucleotides align to TRBD2. The CDR3 is 16 amino acids. CDR1 and CDR2 (germline): SGHAT, FQNNGV. V shed 3 bases, J shed 6 bases, and the junction held 10 bases outside the gene matches. The CDR3 region has the DNA TGTGCCAGCAGCTTTAGTCCGGGAGGGGGGCTCAATGAGCAGTTCTTC. It yields the protein CASSFSPGGGLNEQFF.